This TCR beta chain was sequenced for a study of T-cell reconstitution after alpha-beta-depleted transplantation in children. There are 14 residues in the CDR3. V was pared by 6 bases and J by 3 bases, with 14 bases between. Study outcomes and limitations: Several hundred graft clones that had expanded were reportedly the source of alpha-beta T cells about two months after transplant. T-cell counts and diversity were attributed mostly to newly produced T cells one year after transplant. Where some patients showed high TCRbeta diversity at day 60, it came from recipient T cells and thymic progenitors that had survived.

This clonotype has more than one count but fewer than ten. Its specificity is unknown. Using unique molecular identifiers, the investigators prepared the TCRbeta library. TCRdb re-analysed the PCR reads in MiXCR, keeping a single row per CDR3 protein. Of about 98,000 distinct CDR3 sequences in the sample, more than 20% were seen once. The TCR originated in a boy aged 2-9 years with acute lymphoblastic leukemia, due to receive a stem cell transplant. The chain links TRBV12-3 or TRBV12-4 to TRBJ1-2, with D unresolved. The sequencing used PBMCs, collected before TCRalphabeta/CD19-depleted stem cell transplant. CDR3 nucleotide sequence: TGTGCCAGCAGCACACAAGGGTACGACTATGGCTACACCTTC. Translated: CASSTQGYDYGYTF.